This T cell receptor (beta chain) was sequenced in a study of cytomegalovirus exposure and HLA in healthy donors. The PCR used 60 Vbeta and 13 Jbeta primers. Sequencing was performed with immunoSEQ multiplex PCR; in TCRdb, only in-frame clones are kept and a portion is missing. The sample is made up of approximately 100,000 clones, and the top ten hold around 3.2% of it. CDR1 and CDR2 (germline): MDHEN, SYDVKM. Trimming removed 7 bases from V and 3 bases from J; junction bases left unmatched: 7. The CDR3 covers 14 residues. The specimen was PBMCs. The chain is built from TRBV28 and TRBJ2-3; the match to TRBD1 covers 7 bases. This clonotype was obtained from a man between 35 and 55 years old in good health and CMV-seronegative. Here the CDR3 DNA reads TGTGCCAGCAAAGGGGGCCACCGGACAGATACGCAGTATTTT. As protein: CASKGGHRTDTQYF.